This T cell receptor (beta chain) was found in a study of shared clonotypes between healthy human individuals. The study separated CD4+ cells into CD45RA+ naive and CD45RA-negative memory subsets. The data were produced by immunoSEQ multiplex PCR, yet TCRdb's version contains in-frame clones alone and is incomplete. The table includes approximately 980,000 clones, more than 75% detected once. The CDR3 consists of 14 residues. Trimming removed 2 bases from V and 0 bases from J, with 6 bases in between. Germline values: CDR1 MGHDK, CDR2 SYGVNS. The receptor's source is a man younger than 35 in good health. The V gene is TRBV25-1, the J gene TRBJ2-3; D gene ambiguous. Sequencing input: memory CD4+ T cells sorted from blood. The subset here: CD45RA-negative fraction. This chain's CDR3 is CASSEGPSTDTQYF. The CDR3 nucleotides are TGTGCCAGCAGTGAAGGACCGAGCACAGATACGCAGTATTTT. Full variable domain (remainder filled in from reference TRBV25-1 and TRBJ2-3): EADIYQTPRYLVIGTGKKITLECSQTMGHDKMYWYQQDPGMELHLIHYSYGVNSTEKGDLSSESTVSRIRTEHFPLTLESARPSHTSQYLCASSEGPSTDTQYFGPGTRLTVL.